This entry lists 7 T cell receptor beta chains sequenced from one sample in a study of early T cells in non-severe SARS-CoV-2 infection. MiXCR, run by TCRdb on the 5' RACE reads, gives a single entry per CDR3 protein. Of 55,000 to 65,000 distinct CDR3 sequences detected, approximately 16% appear once; the ten largest clones hold over 3.5%. This sample comprised whole blood, obtained at baseline. The receptor set was obtained from an adult who was a healthcare worker with PCR-confirmed SARS-CoV-2 infection or an uninfected control (not recorded which).

This clonotype was counted ten times or more. The chain has TRBV7-9 and TRBJ2-1, with TRBD2 identical over 10 bases. Germline values: CDR1 SEHNR, CDR2 FQNEAQ (reference sequence). Unmatched junction bases numbered 1, after V lost 0 bases and J lost 2 bases. The CDR3 has 16 residues. The CDR3 region has the DNA TGTGCCAGCAGCTTAGCACTAGCGGGAACCTACAATGAGCAGTTCTTC. It encodes CASSLALAGTYNEQFF.

This clonotype was seen only a few times. The chain links TRBV29-1 to TRBJ2-3, with a weak D call TRBD2 (6 bases). V lost 5 bases to trimming and J lost 5 bases, with 14 bases between them. In germline, CDR1 is SQVTM, CDR2 ANQGSEA. The CDR3 is 13 residues long. This chain's CDR3 is CSVIGPAGDTQYF. CDR3 sequence (DNA): TGCAGCGTTATCGGCCCAGCGGGAGATACGCAGTATTTT.

The chain has TRBV29-1 and TRBJ1-5; D is perhaps TRBD1 (6 bases). The CDR3 totals 13 residues. Trimming took 4 bases from V and 5 from J, leaving 12 bases between them. Germline V gene sequence: CDR1 SQVTM, CDR2 ANQGSEA. The CDR3 DNA reads as TGCAGCGTTGCTTCAGGGGCGCATCAGCCCCAGCATTTT. Translating it yields CSVASGAHQPQHF.

This sequence joins TRBV6-5 and TRBJ2-1; TRBD1 agrees at 9 bases. After removal of 2 bases from V and 6 bases from J, the junction contained 5 bases not matched to a gene. This CDR3 has 15 residues. Germline assignment: CDR1 MNHEY and CDR2 SVGAGI. The CDR3 protein is CASSYGGQGGNEQFF. Written as DNA, the CDR3 is TGTGCCAGCAGTTACGGGGGACAGGGCGGCAATGAGCAGTTCTTC.

This clonotype occurred a few times. The chain employs TRBV18 and TRBJ2-5; TRBD2 is a possible D gene (5 bases). There are 14 residues in the CDR3. Trimming left V 0 bases short and J 4 bases short, with 9 bases between. Germline-derived CDR1 and CDR2 are KGHSH and LQKENI. The CDR3 DNA follows: TGTGCCAGCTCACCACCATACCGGGGAGAGACCCAGTACTTC. Residues: CASSPPYRGETQYF.

The chain is built from TRBV18 and TRBJ1-1; no firm D call. The V gene's germline CDR1 is KGHSH and CDR2 LQKENI. V gave up 2 bases and J gave up 2 bases, with 3 bases separating them. This CDR3 region has 12 residues. CDR3 sequence: CASSPGNTEAFF. CDR3 nucleotides: TGTGCCAGCTCACCAGGTAACACTGAAGCTTTCTTT.

The chain links TRBV7-2 to TRBJ1-1; D ambiguous. V was shortened by 5 bases and J by 3 bases, with 10 bases between the two germline ends. The CDR3 is 13 residues long. Germline V CDR1 and CDR2: SGHTA, FQGNSA. The CDR3 reads CASSKTRDTEAFF. The CDR3, as DNA: TGTGCCAGCAGCAAAACACGGGACACTGAAGCTTTCTTT.